Below, 8 T cell receptor beta chains from the same sample are listed, as sequenced in a study of read filtering for tumor transcriptome and immune sequencing. Molecular barcoded adaptors covering alpha/delta and beta/gamma chains were used on approximately 400 ng RNA. Via MiXCR, TCRdb re-called the reads, giving one row per CDR3 protein. The data contain some 130,000 distinct CDR3 sequences, less than 15% of them singletons. The sequenced sample consisted of a population of CD138-negative cells sorted from bone marrow. All receptors come from a donor over 35 with multiple myeloma.

This clonotype was observed a few times. This may be a read error, as it is one base from a much larger clone. V and J are TRBV29-1 and TRBJ2-5; TRBD2 agrees at 14 bases. The germline gives CDR1 SQVTM, CDR2 ANQGSEA. The CDR3 spans 15 residues. The CDR3 loop reads CSVEGLAGVGETRYF. CDR3 DNA sequence: TGCAGCGTCGAGGGACTAGCGGGAGTAGGAGAGACCCGGTACTTC.

Ten or more counts support this clonotype. A much more abundant neighbour one base away suggests this may be a read error. The DNA of the CDR3 is TGTGCCAGCAGCCAAGTGGGAGATACGCAGTATTTT. Encoded protein: CASSQVGDTQYF. J is TRBJ2-3 and V is TRBV3-1; no firm D call. Trimming took 1 base from V and 5 from J, leaving 4 bases between them. In germline, CDR1 is LGHDT, CDR2 YNNKEL (reference sequence). CDR3 length: 12 amino acids.

The chain employs TRBV20-1 and TRBJ2-3; no clear D. The ends were cut back, 1 base at V and 4 bases at J, with 15 bases in the middle. Germline values: CDR1 DFQATT, CDR2 SNEGSKA (reference sequence). The CDR3 loop spans 15 amino acids. The DNA of the CDR3 is TGCAGTGCTAGAGGGGTTGATATATCGGCAGATACGCAGTATTTT. Translated: CSARGVDISADTQYF.

The sample holds many counts of this clonotype. The chain uses TRBV4-1 and TRBJ2-1; TRBD2 might be the D (6 bases). Trimming stripped 1 base from V and 1 base from J, with 23 bases between. This CDR3 region has 20 residues. CDR1 is MGHRA and CDR2 is YSYEKL in the germline V gene. CDR3 nucleotides: TGCGCCAGCAGCCAAGGCAACCTCCCGGCTGTAGCGGAATCCTACAATGAGCAGTTCTTC. The encoded protein is CASSQGNLPAVAESYNEQFF.

This clonotype was seen many times. J is TRBJ2-7 and V is TRBV5-6; D remains ambiguous. The CDR3 is made up of 16 amino acids. The V gene lost 2 bases and the J gene lost 2 bases, with 17 bases spanning the gap. From germline, CDR1 is SGHDT and CDR2 YYEEEE. CDR3 DNA sequence: TGTGCCAGCAGCTTTGTCTACAGCTCGAGAACCTACGAGCAGTACTTC. It specifies CASSFVYSSRTYEQYF.

This clonotype was picked up many times. J is TRBJ1-5 and V is TRBV19, with D possibly TRBD1 on 6 matching bases. CDR1 is LNHDA, CDR2 SQIVND, per germline (reference sequence). Trimming left V 10 bases short and J 3 bases short, with 19 bases between. The CDR3 covers 15 residues. CDR3 amino acids: CATAVGGANNQPQHF. The DNA of the CDR3 is TGTGCCACCGCAGTTGGGGGGGCCAACAATCAGCCCCAGCATTTT.

This clonotype was seen ten or more times. This chain joins TRBV19 and TRBJ2-1; 10 bases map to TRBD2. CDR1 and CDR2 (germline): LNHDA, SQIVND (reference sequence). Trimming cost V 9 bases and J 6 bases; bases outside gene matches: 8. The CDR3 is 14 amino acids. Written as DNA, the CDR3 is TGTGCCAGCACCCCTAGCGGGGGTATCAATGAGCAGTTCTTC. Protein product: CASTPSGGINEQFF.

V and J are TRBV10-2 and TRBJ2-1, with D tentatively TRBD2 (5 bases). The ends were cut back, 3 bases at V and 1 base at J, with 13 bases in the middle. Germline V gives CDR1 WSHSY, CDR2 SAAADI. There are 16 residues in the CDR3. The CDR3 spells CASSEGGPGSYNEQFF. DNA for the CDR3: TGCGCCAGCAGTGAAGGCGGGCCAGGATCCTACAATGAGCAGTTCTTC.